This TCR beta chain was sequenced in a study of a mutant IDH1 vaccine in newly diagnosed glioma. At the level of the study: Treated patients were around 60% male, around 40% female, mean age around 40 years.

The protocol was immunoSEQ multiplex PCR, while the TCRdb copy is restricted to in-frame clones and leaves out a portion. The sample comprises 95,000 to 100,000 clones, around 90% of which are singletons, and less than 0.65% rests with the top ten. Germline V gene sequence: CDR1 KGHSH, CDR2 LQKENI. CDR3 length: 12 amino acids. Trimming stripped 5 bases from V and 7 bases from J, with 6 bases between. The time point: baseline, week 1 (first vaccination visit). Treatment defined: pre-vaccination baseline after standard-of-care therapy. This material consisted of PBMCs, taken from a glioma patient treated with radiotherapy, temozolomide or both. This clonotype was obtained from a woman in her fifties or sixties with glioma. The gene calls are TRBV18 and TRBJ1-6; D is possibly TRBD1 (5 bases). The CDR3 protein is CASSGDNSPLHF. The CDR3 bases are TGTGCCAGCTCAGGGGACAATTCACCCCTCCACTTT.